Shown below are 9 T cell receptor beta chains from a single sample sequenced in a study of cytomegalovirus exposure and HLA in healthy donors. The PCR contained 60 Vbeta and 13 Jbeta primers. The assay was immunoSEQ multiplex PCR, and TCRdb's table has in-frame clones only and misses some. The table has 200,000 to 250,000 clones, roughly 78% seen once. The sample comprised PBMCs. The receptor source for this set is a boy aged 5 to 17 in good health and CMV-seronegative.

A few counts support this clone. One end of the junction does not line up with germline, which may come from a read error. The chain uses TRBV7-7 and TRBJ2-5; perhaps TRBD1 as D (5 bases). Germline-derived CDR1 and CDR2 are SSHAT and FNYEAQ (reference sequence). This CDR3 is built from 15 residues. The CDR3 sequence is CASSLGRQRGETQYF. For the CDR3, the DNA is TGTGCTAGCAGCTTGGGCAGGCAAAGGGGAGAGACCCAGTACTTC.

Turning to this clone: Relative to the germline gene, one junction end is altered; a read error may explain this. The genes are TRBV7-7 and TRBJ2-3, with 8 positions matching TRBD1. The V gene's germline CDR1 is SSHAT and CDR2 FNYEAQ (reference sequence). This CDR3 is built from 15 residues. CDR3 sequence: CASSLDRGSTDTQYF. CDR3 DNA sequence: TGTGCTAGCAGCTTAGACAGGGGTAGCACAGATACGCAGTATTTT.

The gene calls are TRBV2 and TRBJ2-3, with TRBD2 as a possible D gene (7 bases). This CDR3 has 16 amino acids. The germline gives CDR1 SNHLY, CDR2 FYNNEI. Trimming took off 3 bases at V and 2 bases at J, with 15 bases between the two ends. This CDR3 reads CASSDRAGANTDTQYF. For the CDR3, the DNA is TGTGCCAGCAGTGACCGCGCGGGGGCAAACACAGATACGCAGTATTTT.

This clone appeared a few times. The chain links TRBV5-6 to TRBJ2-3, with a weak D call TRBD1 (6 bases). The V end lost 0 bases, the J end lost 5 bases, and 10 bases lay between the germline ends. This CDR3 comprises 14 residues. CDR1 is SGHDT, CDR2 YYEEEE, per germline. The CDR3 sequence: CASSLDRAEDTQYF. The CDR3 bases are TGTGCCAGCAGCTTGGACAGGGCGGAAGATACGCAGTATTTT.

The chain recombines TRBV19 with TRBJ1-1; 10 bases match TRBD1. The junction had 9 bases not matched to a gene; V was cut back by 5 bases and J by 3 bases. From germline, CDR1 is LNHDA and CDR2 SQIVND (reference sequence). The length of the CDR3 is 16 residues. CDR3 sequence (DNA): TGTGCCAGTAGTGAATACGGGACAGGGGAGGACACTGAAGCTTTCTTT. Protein sequence: CASSEYGTGEDTEAFF.

The rearrangement joins TRBV6-5 to TRBJ1-1, with D perhaps TRBD1 (6 bases). The CDR3 totals 14 residues. Trimming removed 8 bases at V and 2 bases at J, with 15 bases between. Germline V gene data show CDR1 as MNHEY and CDR2 as SVGAGI. The CDR3 is CASGLIRGNTEAFF. The CDR3, as DNA: TGTGCCAGCGGTCTGATCAGGGGAAACACTGAAGCTTTCTTT.

The chain recombines TRBV29-1 with TRBJ2-3, with 8 positions matching TRBD2. V was pared by 5 bases and J by 3 bases, with 10 bases of the junction left unmatched. CDR3 length: 15 amino acids. Germline CDR1 SQVTM, CDR2 ANQGSEA. CDR3 loop: CSVQGSGTGTDTQYF. The CDR3 bases are TGCAGCGTTCAGGGTAGCGGGACGGGTACAGATACGCAGTATTTT.

The V call is TRBV2, the J call TRBJ1-2; D might be TRBD1 (5 bases). The CDR3 consists of 17 residues. Trimming took off 1 base at V and 3 bases at J, with 18 bases between the two ends. CDR1 is SNHLY, CDR2 FYNNEI, per germline. As DNA, the CDR3 is TGTGCCAGCAGTGAAGAGGCGGCAGGGCATTTCGACTATGGCTACACCTTC. It specifies CASSEEAAGHFDYGYTF.

V usage is TRBV2 and J usage is TRBJ1-2, with a weak D call TRBD1 (5 bases). This CDR3 is 16 amino acids long. Germline-derived CDR1 and CDR2 are SNHLY and FYNNEI. Trimming took 2 bases from V and 6 from J, leaving 19 bases between them. In DNA, the CDR3 is TGTGCCAGCAGTGAATACGGATTCCAGGGTAGAGATGGCTACACCTTC. Its protein product is CASSEYGFQGRDGYTF.